Below, one T cell receptor beta chain is given with its context. Its target is not known. The entry originates in a study of T-cell reconstitution after alpha-beta-depleted transplantation in children. Germline CDR1 is KGHSH and CDR2 is LQKENI. CDR3 length: 15 amino acids. Germline trimming cut 0 bases from V and 4 bases from J; bases unmatched to any gene: 2. Unique molecular identifiers featured in how the TCRbeta library was prepared. TCRdb fed the PCR reads into MiXCR, producing one record per CDR3 protein. The sample holds 200,000 or so distinct CDR3 sequences, 7% to 9% seen once. Whole-study results and caveats: From surviving recipient T cells and thymic progenitors came the high day-60 TCRbeta diversity observed in some patients. Approximately two months post-transplant, alpha-beta T cells reportedly originated from several hundred expanded graft clones.

The sequence was collected from a male patient aged 2-15 years who had a stem cell transplant for acute myeloid leukemia, so the T cells may come from the graft donor. Here the sequenced sample was PBMCs, mostly from graft donor cells, taken 360 days after TCRalphabeta/CD19-depleted stem cell transplant. The chain joins TRBV18 to TRBJ2-1; 8 bases match TRBD1. The CDR3 reads CASSPPRTGYNEQFF. For the CDR3, the DNA is TGTGCCAGCTCACCACCGAGGACAGGGTACAATGAGCAGTTCTTC. Full variable domain (rest looked up from reference TRBV18 and TRBJ2-1): NAGVMQNPRHLVRRRGQEARLRCSPMKGHSHVYWYRQLPEEGLKFMVYLQKENIIDESGMPKERFSAEFPKEGPSILRIQQVVRGDSAAYFCASSPPRTGYNEQFFGPGTRLTVL.